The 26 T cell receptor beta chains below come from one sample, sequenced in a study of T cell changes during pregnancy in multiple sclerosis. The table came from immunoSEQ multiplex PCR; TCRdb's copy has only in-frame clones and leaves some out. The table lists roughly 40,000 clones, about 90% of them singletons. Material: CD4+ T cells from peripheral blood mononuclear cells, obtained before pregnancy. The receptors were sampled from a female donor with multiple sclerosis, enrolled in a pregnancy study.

CDR3 coding DNA: TGTGCCAGCGCAGGGACAGGGGGCTTTGAGCAGTACTTC. This encodes CASAGTGGFEQYF. The chain recombines TRBV7-6 with TRBJ2-7; 12 bases match TRBD1. In germline, CDR1 is SGHVS, CDR2 FNYEAQ. Trimming cost V 8 bases and J 7 bases; bases outside gene matches: 6. The CDR3 extends over 13 amino acids.

CDR3 DNA sequence: TGTGCCAGCAGCCGACATATAAACACTGAAGCTTTCTTT. Protein: CASSRHINTEAFF. The chain is built from TRBV11-3 and TRBJ1-1; D remains unclear. Trimming shortened V by 5 bases and J by 2 bases, and 9 bases separated the two germline ends. The germline V gene has CDR1 SGHNT and CDR2 YENEEA. CDR3 length: 13 amino acids.

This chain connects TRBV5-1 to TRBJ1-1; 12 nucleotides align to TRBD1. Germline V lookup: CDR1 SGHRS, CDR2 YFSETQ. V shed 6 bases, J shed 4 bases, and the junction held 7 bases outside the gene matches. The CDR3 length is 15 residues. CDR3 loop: CASTWDRGQGTEAFF. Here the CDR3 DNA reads TGCGCCAGCACCTGGGACAGGGGGCAGGGCACTGAAGCTTTCTTT.

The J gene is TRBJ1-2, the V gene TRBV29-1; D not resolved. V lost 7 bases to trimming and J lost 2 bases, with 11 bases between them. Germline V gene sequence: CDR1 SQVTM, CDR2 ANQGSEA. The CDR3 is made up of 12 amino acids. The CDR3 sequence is CSGRRANYGYTF. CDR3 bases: TGCAGCGGGAGGCGGGCAAACTATGGCTACACCTTC.

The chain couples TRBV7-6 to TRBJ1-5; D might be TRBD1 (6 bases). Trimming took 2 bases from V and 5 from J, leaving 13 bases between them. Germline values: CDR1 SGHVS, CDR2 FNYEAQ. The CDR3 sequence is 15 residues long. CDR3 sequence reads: CASSLSQGGHQPQHF. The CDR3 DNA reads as TGTGCCAGCAGCTTATCACAGGGCGGCCATCAGCCCCAGCATTTT.

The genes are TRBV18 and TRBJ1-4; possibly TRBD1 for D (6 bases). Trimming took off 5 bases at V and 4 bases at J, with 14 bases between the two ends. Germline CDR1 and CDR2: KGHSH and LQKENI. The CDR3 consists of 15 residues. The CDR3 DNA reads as TGTGCCAGCTCATTTTTTGACAGGCTTAATGAAAAACTGTTTTTT. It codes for CASSFFDRLNEKLFF.

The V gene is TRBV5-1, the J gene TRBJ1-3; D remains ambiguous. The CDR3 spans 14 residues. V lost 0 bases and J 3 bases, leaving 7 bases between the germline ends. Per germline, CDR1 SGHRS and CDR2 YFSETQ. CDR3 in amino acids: CASSLAGVGNTIYF. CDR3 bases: TGCGCCAGCAGCTTGGCCGGTGTTGGAAACACCATATATTTT.

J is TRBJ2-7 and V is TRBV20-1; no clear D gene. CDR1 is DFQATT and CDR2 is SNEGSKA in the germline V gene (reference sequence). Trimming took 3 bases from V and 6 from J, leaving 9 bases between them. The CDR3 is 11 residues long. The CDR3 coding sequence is TGCAGTGCTAGGGCAGTTGGCGAGCAGTACTTC. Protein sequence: CSARAVGEQYF.

The CDR3 loop reads CASSQVSTTGELFF. CDR3 nucleotide sequence: TGCGCCAGCAGCCAAGTTTCTACCACCGGGGAGCTGTTTTTT. The J gene is TRBJ2-2, the V gene TRBV4-1; D gene uncertain. The CDR3 contains 14 residues. The germline V and J ends were trimmed by 1 base and 4 bases, with 7 bases remaining between them. Germline V gives CDR1 MGHRA, CDR2 YSYEKL.

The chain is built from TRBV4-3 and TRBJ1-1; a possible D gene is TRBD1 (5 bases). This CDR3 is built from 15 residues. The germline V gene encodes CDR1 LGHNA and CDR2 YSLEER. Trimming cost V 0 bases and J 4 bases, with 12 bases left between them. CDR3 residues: CASSQDLGGSTEAFF. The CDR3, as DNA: TGCGCCAGCAGCCAAGATCTCGGGGGGAGCACTGAAGCTTTCTTT.

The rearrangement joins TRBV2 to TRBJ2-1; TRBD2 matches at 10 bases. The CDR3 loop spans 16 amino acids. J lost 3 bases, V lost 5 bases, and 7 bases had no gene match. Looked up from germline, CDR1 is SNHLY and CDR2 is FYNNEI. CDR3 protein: CASSRSGGENYNEQFF. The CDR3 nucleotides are TGTGCCAGCAGTAGGAGCGGGGGGGAGAACTACAATGAGCAGTTCTTC. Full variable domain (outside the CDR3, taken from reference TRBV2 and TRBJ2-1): EPEVTQTPSHQVTQMGQEVILRCVPISNHLYFYWYRQILGQKVEFLVSFYNNEISEKSEIFDDQFSVERPDGSNFTLKIRSTKLEDSAMYFCASSRSGGENYNEQFFGPGTRLTVL.

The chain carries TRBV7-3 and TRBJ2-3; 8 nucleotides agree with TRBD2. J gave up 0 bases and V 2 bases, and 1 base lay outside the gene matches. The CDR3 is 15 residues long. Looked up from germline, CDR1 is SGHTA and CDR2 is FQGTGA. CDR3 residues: CASSLRGGSTDTQYF. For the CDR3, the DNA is TGTGCCAGCAGCTTACGGGGGGGTAGCACAGATACGCAGTATTTT.

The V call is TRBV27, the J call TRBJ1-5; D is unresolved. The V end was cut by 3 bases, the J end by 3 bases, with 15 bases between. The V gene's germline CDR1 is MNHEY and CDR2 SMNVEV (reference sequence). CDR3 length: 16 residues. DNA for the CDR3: TGTGCCAGCAGTTTGCAGGCTAAAAATTCCAATCAGCCCCAGCATTTT. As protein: CASSLQAKNSNQPQHF.

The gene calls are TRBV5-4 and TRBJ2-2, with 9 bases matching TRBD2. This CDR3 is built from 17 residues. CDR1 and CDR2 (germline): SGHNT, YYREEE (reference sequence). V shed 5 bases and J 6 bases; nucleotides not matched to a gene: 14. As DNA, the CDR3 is TGTGCCAGCAGTCCCGCTAAGGCGGGGGGGCCCGCCGGGGAGCTGTTTTTT. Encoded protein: CASSPAKAGGPAGELFF.

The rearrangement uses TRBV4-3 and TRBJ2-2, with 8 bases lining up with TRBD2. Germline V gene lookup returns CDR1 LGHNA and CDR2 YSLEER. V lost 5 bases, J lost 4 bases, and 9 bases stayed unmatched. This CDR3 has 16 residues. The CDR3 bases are TGCGCCAGCAGCTCCCCCTCGGGGGGGACCACCGGGGAGCTGTTTTTT. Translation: CASSSPSGGTTGELFF.

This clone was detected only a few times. The CDR3 nucleotides are TGTGCCATCAGTGAGTCGTGGGGAGGAGGCGACTATGGCTACACCTTC. The encoded protein is CAISESWGGGDYGYTF. V usage is TRBV10-3 and J usage is TRBJ1-2, with D unresolved. Trimming pared 0 bases from V and 3 bases from J, leaving 14 bases between. In germline, CDR1 is ENHRY, CDR2 SYGVKD. The CDR3 contains 16 residues.

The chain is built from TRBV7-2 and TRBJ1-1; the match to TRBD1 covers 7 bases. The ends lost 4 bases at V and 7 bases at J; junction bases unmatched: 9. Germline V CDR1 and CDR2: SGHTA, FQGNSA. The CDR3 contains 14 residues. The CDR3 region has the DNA TGTGCCAGCAGCTCGTTCGGGACAGCGCTTGAAGCTTTCTTT. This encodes CASSSFGTALEAFF.

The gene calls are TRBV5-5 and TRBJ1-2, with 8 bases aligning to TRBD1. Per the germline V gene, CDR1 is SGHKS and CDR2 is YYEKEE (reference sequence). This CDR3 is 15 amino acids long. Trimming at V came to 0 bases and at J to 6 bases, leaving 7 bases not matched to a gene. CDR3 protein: CASSLEVRGLNGYTF. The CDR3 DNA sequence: TGTGCCAGCAGCTTGGAGGTCAGGGGGCTAAATGGCTACACCTTC.

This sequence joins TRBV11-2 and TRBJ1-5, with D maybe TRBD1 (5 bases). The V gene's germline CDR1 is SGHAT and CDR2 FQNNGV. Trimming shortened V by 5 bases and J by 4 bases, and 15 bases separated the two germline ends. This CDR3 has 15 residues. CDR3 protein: CASSPLGGGNQPQHF. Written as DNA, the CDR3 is TGTGCCAGCAGCCCCCTGGGGGGGGGAAATCAGCCCCAGCATTTT. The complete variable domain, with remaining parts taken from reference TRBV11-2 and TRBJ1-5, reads EAGVAQSPRYKIIEKRQSVAFWCNPISGHATLYWYQQILGQGPKLLIQFQNNGVVDDSQLPKDRFSAERLKGVDSTLKIQPAKLEDSAVYLCASSPLGGGNQPQHFGDGTRLSIL.

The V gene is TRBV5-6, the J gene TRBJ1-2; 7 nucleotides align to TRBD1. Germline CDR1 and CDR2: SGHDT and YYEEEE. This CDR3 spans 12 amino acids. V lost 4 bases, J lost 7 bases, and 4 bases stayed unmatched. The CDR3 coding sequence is TGTGCCAGCAGCCCCACAGGGGTTGGCTACACCTTC. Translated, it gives CASSPTGVGYTF.

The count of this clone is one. This CDR3 reads CASSQYHRVNEQYF. The DNA of the CDR3 is TGCGCCAGCAGTCAATATCACAGGGTCAACGAGCAGTACTTC. The V and J genes are TRBV23-1 and TRBJ2-7; D perhaps matches TRBD1 (6 bases). TRBV23-1 falls under the ORF class, with uncertain function. CDR3 size: 14 residues. V was trimmed by 1 base and J by 5 bases, leaving 12 bases between them.

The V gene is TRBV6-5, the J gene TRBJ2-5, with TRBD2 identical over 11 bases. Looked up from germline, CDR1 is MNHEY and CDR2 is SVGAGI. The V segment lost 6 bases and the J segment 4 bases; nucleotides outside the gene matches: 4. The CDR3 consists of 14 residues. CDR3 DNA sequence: TGTGCCAGCAGCATACTAGCGGGGGTAGAGACCCAGTACTTC. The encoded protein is CASSILAGVETQYF.

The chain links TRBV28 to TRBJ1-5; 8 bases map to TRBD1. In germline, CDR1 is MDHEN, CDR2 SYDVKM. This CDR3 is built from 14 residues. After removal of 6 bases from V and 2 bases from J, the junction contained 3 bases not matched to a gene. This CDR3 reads CASRIQGGNQPQHF. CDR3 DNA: TGTGCCAGCAGGATACAGGGGGGCAATCAGCCCCAGCATTTT. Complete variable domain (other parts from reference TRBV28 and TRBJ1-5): DVKVTQSSRYLVKRTGEKVFLECVQDMDHENMFWYRQDPGLGLRLIYFSYDVKMKEKGDIPEGYSVSREKKERFSLILESASTNQTSMYLCASRIQGGNQPQHFGDGTRLSIL.

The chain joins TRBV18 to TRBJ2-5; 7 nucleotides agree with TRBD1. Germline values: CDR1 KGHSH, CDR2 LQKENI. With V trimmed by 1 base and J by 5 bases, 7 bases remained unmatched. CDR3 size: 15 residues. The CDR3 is CASSPQQGILETQYF. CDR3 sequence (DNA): TGTGCCAGCTCACCACAACAGGGGATCCTCGAGACCCAGTACTTC.

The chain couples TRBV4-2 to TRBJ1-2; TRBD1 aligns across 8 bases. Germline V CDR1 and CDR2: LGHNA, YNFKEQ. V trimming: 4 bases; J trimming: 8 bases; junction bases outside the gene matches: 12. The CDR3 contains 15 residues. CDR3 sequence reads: CASSPLEQGAGGYTF. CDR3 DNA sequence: TGTGCCAGCAGCCCGTTAGAGCAGGGGGCGGGGGGCTACACCTTC.

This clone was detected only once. CDR3 amino acids: CASSLAEDTEAFF. The CDR3 DNA reads TGTGCCAGCAGCTTAGCAGAGGACACTGAAGCTTTCTTT. V usage is TRBV7-6 and J usage is TRBJ1-1; no clear D. Trimming left V 0 bases short and J 3 bases short, with 5 bases between. Per the germline V gene, CDR1 is SGHVS and CDR2 is FNYEAQ. The length of the CDR3 is 13 residues.